This T cell receptor beta chain is drawn from a study of cytomegalovirus exposure and HLA in healthy donors. Study context: Samples from HLA-typed donors yielded 65 million to 90 million unique TCRs in an early data release.

The CDR3 runs 13 residues. CDR1 and CDR2 (germline): MNHEY, SMNVEV (reference sequence). V was pared by 5 bases and J by 6 bases, with 13 bases between. Primers included in the PCR were 60 Vbeta and 13 Jbeta primers. Sequencing was performed with immunoSEQ multiplex PCR; in TCRdb, only in-frame clones are kept and a portion is missing. The sample records around 170,000 clones, more than 70% being singletons. The chain uses TRBV27 and TRBJ1-1, with D perhaps TRBD1 (5 bases). Sample: PBMCs. This clonotype was sampled from a girl under 18 in good health and CMV-seropositive. The CDR3 loop reads CASSGQGTSEAFF. The CDR3 region has the DNA TGTGCCAGCAGTGGTCAGGGTACGTCTGAAGCTTTCTTT.